Listed here are 30 T cell receptor beta chains from one sample, sequenced in a study of read filtering for tumor transcriptome and immune sequencing. This library used roughly 370 ng RNA and molecular barcoded adaptors spanning alpha/delta and beta/gamma chains. In TCRdb, the reads were re-called with MiXCR into one record per CDR3 protein. The sample consists of under 7,000 distinct CDR3 sequences, around 20% of them appearing once. Specimen: a population of CD138-negative cells sorted from bone marrow. The receptors here all came from a donor older than 35 with multiple myeloma.

This clonotype was counted a few times. The chain is built from TRBV9 and TRBJ2-3; 7 positions agree with TRBD2. The V gene end was trimmed by 4 bases and the J gene end by 0 bases; junction bases not matched to a gene: 8. Germline assignment: CDR1 SGDLS and CDR2 YYNGEE. The CDR3 is 16 residues long. CDR3: CASSPRLAPSTDTQYF. CDR3 nucleotides: TGTGCCAGCAGCCCCCGACTAGCTCCTAGCACAGATACGCAGTATTTT.

This clonotype was counted ten times or more. The chain has TRBV4-1 and TRBJ2-1, with TRBD2 matching over 8 bases. Germline CDR1 is MGHRA and CDR2 is YSYEKL. CDR3 length equals 14 residues. Trimming cost V 6 bases and J 2 bases; bases outside gene matches: 3. For the CDR3, the DNA is TGCGCCAGCAGACCGACTAGCGCCTACAATGAGCAGTTCTTC. This gives the protein CASRPTSAYNEQFF.

This clonotype has a single count. Just one base apart from a much larger clone, this may be a read error. The J gene is TRBJ2-1, the V gene TRBV19, with 11 bases identical to TRBD2. This CDR3 region has 20 residues. In germline, CDR1 is LNHDA, CDR2 SQIVND (reference sequence). V lost 0 bases, J lost 7 bases, and 17 bases stayed unmatched. This CDR3 is CASSIDAPVLIAGGRNEQFF. The CDR3 DNA reads TGTGCCAGTAGTATAGATGCCCCGGTGTTGATAGCGGGAGGGAGAAATGAGCAGTTCTTC. Full variable domain (outside the CDR3, taken from reference TRBV19 and TRBJ2-1): DGGITQSPKYLFRKEGQNVTLSCEQNLNHDAMYWYRQDPGQGLRLIYYSQIVNDFQKGDIAEGYSVSREKKESFPLTVTSAQKNPTAFYLCASSIDAPVLIAGGRNEQFFGPGTRLTVL.

In its sample, this clonotype is medium-sized (0.01 to 0.1%). The CDR3 loop reads CASRGGSNEQFF. CDR3 bases: TGTGCCAGCAGGGGCGGGAGCAATGAGCAGTTCTTC. This chain connects TRBV2 to TRBJ2-1, with 7 nucleotides matching TRBD2. The CDR3 spans 12 residues. J gave up 6 bases and V 6 bases, and 2 bases lay outside the gene matches. Germline lookup yields CDR1 SNHLY and CDR2 FYNNEI.

The chain employs TRBV2 and TRBJ2-1; no firm D call. Per the germline V gene, CDR1 is SNHLY and CDR2 is FYNNEI. The length of the CDR3 is 12 residues. CDR3 DNA: TGTCCCATCGGCGTTGACATAGATGGGCAGTTCTTC. Its protein product is CPIGVDIDGQFF.

As for this clonotype: In this CDR3 the conserved last residue, phenylalanine or tryptophan, is missing, so a read error is likely. J is TRBJ2-6 and V is TRBV7-6; D is ambiguous. The CDR3 has 15 residues. The V gene lost 8 bases and the J gene lost 2 bases, with 13 bases spanning the gap. The V gene's germline CDR1 is SGHVS and CDR2 FNYEAQ. CDR3 nucleotides: TGTGCCAGCGGCCCTATTTACGCTGGGGCCAACGTCCTGACTTCC. Translated, it gives CASGPIYAGANVLTS.

This clonotype was detected ten times or more. The genes are TRBV2 and TRBJ2-5; 9 bases are shared with TRBD2. The germline V gene encodes CDR1 SNHLY and CDR2 FYNNEI. The CDR3 spans 16 residues. V was pared by 4 bases and J by 0 bases, with 6 bases of the junction left unmatched. In DNA form, the CDR3 reads TGTGCCAGCAGTGTCCTAGCGGGACCAGACCAAGAGACCCAGTACTTC. Its protein product is CASSVLAGPDQETQYF.

This clonotype has a count of ten or more. This rearrangement joins TRBV5-1 to TRBJ2-1, with TRBD2 matching 16 bases. V was pared by 7 bases and J by 8 bases, with 3 bases of the junction left unmatched. CDR1 and CDR2 (germline): SGHRS, YFSETQ. The CDR3 length is 14 residues. Written as DNA, the CDR3 is TGCGCCAGCGGGACTAGCGGGAGGGCCCATGAGCAGTTCTTC. It yields the protein CASGTSGRAHEQFF.

This clonotype appeared many times. The J gene is TRBJ2-7, the V gene TRBV3-1; 9 bases agree with TRBD2. From germline, CDR1 is LGHDT and CDR2 YNNKEL (reference sequence). The CDR3 is 17 amino acids. The J segment lost 3 bases and the V segment lost 0 bases, leaving 9 bases of the junction unmatched. In nucleotides, the CDR3 is TGTGCCAGCAGCCAAGATCGGGGCCTAGCGGGAATCTACGAGCAGTACTTC. This translates into CASSQDRGLAGIYEQYF.

The rearrangement uses TRBV20-1 and TRBJ2-3; TRBD2 aligns across 14 bases. With 1 base clipped from V and 5 bases from J, the junction kept 5 bases outside the gene matches. The CDR3 length is 16 residues. Germline V gene sequence: CDR1 DFQATT, CDR2 SNEGSKA (reference sequence). The CDR3 DNA is TGCAGTGCTAGAGGAATCGGGACTAGCGGGAGAGATACGCAGTATTTT. It yields the protein CSARGIGTSGRDTQYF.

This clonotype showed up many times. The chain recombines TRBV6-6 with TRBJ1-3; the match to TRBD1 covers 7 bases. The length of the CDR3 is 14 residues. Germline V gene lookup returns CDR1 MNHNY and CDR2 SVGAGI (reference sequence). With V trimmed by 6 bases and J by 4 bases, 6 bases remained unmatched. The CDR3, as DNA: TGTGCCAGCAGCCGAGGGGACAGCGGAAACACCATATATTTT. This encodes CASSRGDSGNTIYF.

Comments on this clonotype: One end of the junction does not line up with germline, which may come from a read error. The rearrangement joins TRBV24-1 to TRBJ2-2; D possibly matches TRBD1 or TRBD2 (5 bases each). The CDR3 loop spans 20 amino acids. Per the germline V gene, CDR1 is KGHDR and CDR2 is SFDVKD. CDR3 region: CATSETGHARTFQNTGKLLF. The CDR3 bases are TGTGCCACTAGTGAGACTGGACACGCCCGGACGTTTCAGAACACCGGGAAGCTGCTTTTT.

This clonotype came up many times. The chain's CDR3 is CASSLGLAGDGETQYF. CDR3 coding DNA: TGTGCCAGCAGTCTGGGACTAGCGGGAGATGGAGAGACCCAGTACTTC. This chain uses TRBV12-3 or TRBV12-4 with TRBJ2-5; 14 positions agree with TRBD2. This CDR3 has 16 amino acids. The junction had 6 bases not matched to a gene; V was cut back by 5 bases and J by 4 bases.

The chain carries TRBV6-6 and TRBJ1-5, with D perhaps matching TRBD1 (5 bases). CDR1 is MNHNY and CDR2 is SVGAGI in the germline V gene (reference sequence). Trimming shortened V by 5 bases and J by 4 bases, and 18 bases separated the two germline ends. This CDR3 is 16 amino acids long. CDR3 amino acids: CASSTSRGTGNQPQHF. The CDR3 DNA is TGTGCCAGCAGTACGAGCCGCGGGACTGGTAATCAGCCCCAGCATTTT.

This clonotype was observed many times. This rearrangement joins TRBV20-1 to TRBJ2-7; TRBD1 is a possible D gene (5 bases). Germline CDR1 is DFQATT and CDR2 is SNEGSKA (reference sequence). The CDR3 extends over 13 amino acids. The germline V and J ends were trimmed by 8 bases and 3 bases, with 17 bases remaining between them. The CDR3 loop is CSNNGWQGYEQYF. The CDR3 DNA is TGCAGTAATAATGGGTGGCAGGGCTACGAGCAGTACTTC.

This clonotype is termed medium-sized. This sequence joins TRBV5-6 and TRBJ2-1; D remains unclear. Between the trimmed V and J ends, which lost 1 base and 4 bases, there was a span of 9 bases. The germline V gene encodes CDR1 SGHDT and CDR2 YYEEEE. This CDR3 region has 14 residues. The CDR3 nucleotides are TGTGCCAGCAGCTTGCGGCTAGTATACAATGAGCAGTTCTTC. This sequence encodes CASSLRLVYNEQFF.

This clonotype is medium-sized in the sample. V usage is TRBV6-9 and J usage is TRBJ2-7; possible D gene TRBD1, 6 bases. V was cut by 7 bases and J by 2 bases, with 18 bases left in between. The CDR3 loop spans 15 amino acids. Germline V CDR1 and CDR2: MNHGY, SVAAGI. In nucleotides, the CDR3 is TGTGCCAGCATCCTGGGACAAACGGGGCCCTACGAGCAGTACTTC. It encodes CASILGQTGPYEQYF.

Ten or more counts support this clonotype. This chain connects TRBV3-1 to TRBJ2-3; the match to TRBD2 covers 9 bases. V gave up 2 bases and J gave up 5 bases; unmatched junction bases: 2. This CDR3 has 14 amino acids. Germline V lookup: CDR1 LGHDT, CDR2 YNNKEL (reference sequence). The CDR3 DNA reads TGTGCCAGCAGCCAACTAGCGGGAAAAGATACGCAGTATTTT. It translates to CASSQLAGKDTQYF.

Many counts were recorded for this clonotype. The chain uses TRBV19 and TRBJ2-1; D unresolved. V lost 7 bases, J lost 9 bases, and 19 bases lay in between. Germline CDR1 LNHDA, CDR2 SQIVND (reference sequence). This CDR3 comprises 14 residues. The CDR3 spells CASTWDRAGSEQFF. In nucleotides, the CDR3 is TGTGCCAGTACCTGGGATAGGGCAGGCAGTGAGCAGTTCTTC.

The sample holds many counts of this clonotype. The V call is TRBV19, the J call TRBJ2-6; 7 bases line up with TRBD2. The ends lost 2 bases at V and 0 bases at J; junction bases unmatched: 10. The CDR3 loop spans 19 amino acids. CDR1 is LNHDA, CDR2 SQIVND, per germline (reference sequence). The CDR3 reads CASSIRAGRDYSGANVLTF. Here the CDR3 DNA reads TGTGCCAGTAGTATACGGGCAGGCAGGGACTACTCTGGGGCCAACGTCCTGACTTTC.

This clonotype was seen a few times. This chain joins TRBV29-1 and TRBJ2-7; no firm D call. Germline V gene lookup returns CDR1 SQVTM and CDR2 ANQGSEA. CDR3 size: 12 residues. The V end was cut by 4 bases, the J end by 7 bases, with 14 bases between. The CDR3 reads CSVAPVSEEQYF. The DNA for the CDR3 is TGCAGCGTTGCTCCCGTTAGTGAAGAGCAGTACTTC.

The chain combines TRBV7-9 with TRBJ2-5; 9 bases align to TRBD2. Trimming at V came to 5 bases and at J to 1 base, leaving 8 bases not matched to a gene. The CDR3 has 16 amino acids. Germline lookup yields CDR1 SEHNR and CDR2 FQNEAQ (reference sequence). Here the CDR3 DNA reads TGTGCCAGCAGCCCCGCTAGCGGGGCGACCCAAGAGACCCAGTACTTC. This codes for CASSPASGATQETQYF.

The chain employs TRBV24-1 and TRBJ2-5; TRBD1 matches 7 bases. V dropped 7 bases and J dropped 7; count of bases not matched to a gene: 11. The CDR3 runs 14 residues. Germline CDR1 KGHDR, CDR2 SFDVKD. CDR3 amino acids: CATREETGMGTQYF. In DNA form, the CDR3 reads TGTGCCACCAGAGAAGAGACAGGGATGGGGACCCAGTACTTC.

This clonotype was recorded at least ten times. This sequence joins TRBV3-1 and TRBJ2-5; tentative D call: TRBD1 (5 bases). V was clipped by 5 bases and J by 1 base, with 11 bases between them. The CDR3 is 14 residues long. CDR1 and CDR2 from the germline V gene are LGHDT and YNNKEL (reference sequence). The CDR3 DNA reads TGTGCCAGCAGCTCCCACGACAGCCAAGAGACCCAGTACTTC. Its translation: CASSSHDSQETQYF.

The gene calls are TRBV11-2 and TRBJ2-7, with TRBD2 matching 9 bases. CDR1 is SGHAT and CDR2 is FQNNGV in the germline V gene. The CDR3 is 15 amino acids. V lost 1 base to trimming and J lost 0 bases; unmatched junction nucleotides: 1. This CDR3 reads CASSLGGLASYEQYF. The CDR3 region has the DNA TGTGCCAGCAGCTTAGGGGGACTAGCCTCCTACGAGCAGTACTTC.

V is TRBV11-2 and J is TRBJ1-2; D is unclear. CDR3 length: 14 amino acids. The V and J ends lost 5 bases and 1 base respectively, with 11 bases between them. CDR1 is SGHAT, CDR2 FQNNGV, per germline. The CDR3 region is CASSRTAINYGYTF. The CDR3 region has the DNA TGTGCCAGCAGCCGAACAGCGATTAACTATGGCTACACCTTC.

The chain carries TRBV7-6 and TRBJ2-5; either TRBD1 or TRBD2 may fit D (6 bases each). Trimming took 5 bases from V and 5 from J, leaving 21 bases between them. Germline lookup yields CDR1 SGHVS and CDR2 FNYEAQ. The CDR3 length is 16 residues. CDR3 DNA: TGTGCCAGCAGCCCCCTAGGAGGGGGTAACGGGGAGACCCAGTACTTC. As protein: CASSPLGGGNGETQYF.

This clonotype showed up many times. This chain links TRBV9 with TRBJ2-2, with TRBD2 matching 7 bases. Per germline, CDR1 SGDLS and CDR2 YYNGEE. Losses at the gene ends were 0 bases for V and 1 base for J; bases not matched to a gene: 0. This CDR3 has 15 amino acids. CDR3 residues: CASSVAGGNTGELFF. Written as DNA, the CDR3 is TGTGCCAGCAGCGTAGCGGGAGGGAACACCGGGGAGCTGTTTTTT.

Note on this clonotype: One end of the junction varies from germline; a read error may be responsible. The chain is built from TRBV10-3 and TRBJ2-1, with a weak D call TRBD2 (5 bases). CDR3 length: 14 amino acids. Germline CDR1 ENHRY, CDR2 SYGVKD. CDR3 bases: TGTGTCATCAGTGAGGGTGAAGCCTACAATGAGCAGTTCTTC. This codes for CVISEGEAYNEQFF.

This clonotype is classed as medium-sized. V usage is TRBV10-2 and J usage is TRBJ1-3; a possible D gene is TRBD1 (5 bases). V shed 6 bases and J shed 0 bases, with 12 bases lying between them. The germline V gene has CDR1 WSHSY and CDR2 SAAADI. The CDR3 is 15 residues long. DNA for the CDR3: TGCGCCAGCAGCTGGACGGGGACCTCTGGAAACACCATATATTTT. Protein sequence: CASSWTGTSGNTIYF.